This T cell receptor (beta chain) was obtained from a study of radiotherapy plus CTLA-4 blockade in lung cancer. V lost 0 bases and J lost 5, with 10 bases in between. Germline V gene data show CDR1 as SGHAT and CDR2 as FQDESV (reference sequence). The CDR3 runs 14 residues. Data came from immunoSEQ multiplex PCR; TCRdb stores just in-frame clones and leaves some out. The sample includes approximately 52,000 clones, about 77% of them seen just once. The chain joins TRBV11-1 to TRBJ1-1; D is unclear. The sample here was peripheral blood, taken from a patient treated with radiotherapy plus ipilimumab. This receptor was identified in a human donor with non-small cell lung cancer whose response to radiotherapy plus ipilimumab could not be evaluated. The CDR3 DNA is TGTGCCAGCAGCTTAGCTGAGGGAGAGACTGAAGCTTTCTTT. As protein: CASSLAEGETEAFF.